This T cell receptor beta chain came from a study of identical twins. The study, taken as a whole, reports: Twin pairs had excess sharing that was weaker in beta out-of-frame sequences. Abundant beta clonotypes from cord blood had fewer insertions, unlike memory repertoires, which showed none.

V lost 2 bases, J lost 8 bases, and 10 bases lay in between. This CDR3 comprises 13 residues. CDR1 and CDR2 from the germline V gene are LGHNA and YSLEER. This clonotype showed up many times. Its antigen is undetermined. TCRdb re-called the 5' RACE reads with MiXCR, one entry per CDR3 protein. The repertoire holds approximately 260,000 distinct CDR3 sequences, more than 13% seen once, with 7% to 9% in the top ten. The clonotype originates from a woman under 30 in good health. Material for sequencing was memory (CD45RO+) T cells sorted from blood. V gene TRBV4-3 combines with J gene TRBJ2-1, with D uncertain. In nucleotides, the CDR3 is TGCGCCAGCAGCCAATACTCAGGAGATGAGCAGTTCTTC. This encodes CASSQYSGDEQFF.